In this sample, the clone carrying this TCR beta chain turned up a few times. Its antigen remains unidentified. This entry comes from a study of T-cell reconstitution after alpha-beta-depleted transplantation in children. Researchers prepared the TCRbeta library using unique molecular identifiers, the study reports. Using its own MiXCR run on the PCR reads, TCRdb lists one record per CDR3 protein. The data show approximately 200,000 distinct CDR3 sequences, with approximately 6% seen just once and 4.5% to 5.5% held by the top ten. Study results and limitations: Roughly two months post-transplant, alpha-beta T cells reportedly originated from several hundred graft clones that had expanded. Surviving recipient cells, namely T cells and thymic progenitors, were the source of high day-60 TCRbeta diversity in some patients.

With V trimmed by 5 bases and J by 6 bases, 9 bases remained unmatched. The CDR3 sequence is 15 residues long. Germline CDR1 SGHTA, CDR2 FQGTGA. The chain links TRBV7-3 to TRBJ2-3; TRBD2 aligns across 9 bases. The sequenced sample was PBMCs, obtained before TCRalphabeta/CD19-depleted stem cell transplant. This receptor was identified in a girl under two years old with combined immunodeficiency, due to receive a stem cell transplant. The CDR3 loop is CASSQTGGGADTQYF. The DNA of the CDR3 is TGTGCCAGCAGCCAAACGGGCGGGGGGGCGGATACGCAGTATTTT.